This T cell receptor (beta chain) was observed in a study of circulating and synovial CD4+ cells in juvenile arthritis. Overall study results and limits: T cell genome counts differed by at least an order of magnitude between CPL and CD4 samples. Overlap with synovium rose as more T cells were sequenced.

Only in-frame clones appear in the TCRdb table, and some are missing; sequencing was by immunoSEQ multiplex PCR. Here the sample spans over 2,000 clones, about 91% being singletons. Germline lookup yields CDR1 WNHNN and CDR2 SYGVQD (reference sequence). V lost 5 bases and J 0 bases, leaving 9 bases between the germline ends. The CDR3 loop spans 14 amino acids. A note on this clone: Antigen specificity is unknown.

Samples derive from patients with active juvenile idiopathic arthritis. Sorted cells were HLA-DR+CD14-CD3+CD4+CD25low/- peripheral blood cells. This chain joins TRBV10-1 and TRBJ2-3; the D is unclear. This TCR was sampled from a human donor with juvenile idiopathic arthritis. Material: HLA-DR+ CD4+ T cells from blood. Subset noted: circulating pathogenic-like lymphocytes, sorted as HLA-DR+CD14-CD3+CD4+CD25low/- blood T cells. Here the CDR3 DNA reads TGCGCCAGCAGTAGTAGCACCAGCACAGATACGCAGTATTTT. It translates to CASSSSTSTDTQYF.